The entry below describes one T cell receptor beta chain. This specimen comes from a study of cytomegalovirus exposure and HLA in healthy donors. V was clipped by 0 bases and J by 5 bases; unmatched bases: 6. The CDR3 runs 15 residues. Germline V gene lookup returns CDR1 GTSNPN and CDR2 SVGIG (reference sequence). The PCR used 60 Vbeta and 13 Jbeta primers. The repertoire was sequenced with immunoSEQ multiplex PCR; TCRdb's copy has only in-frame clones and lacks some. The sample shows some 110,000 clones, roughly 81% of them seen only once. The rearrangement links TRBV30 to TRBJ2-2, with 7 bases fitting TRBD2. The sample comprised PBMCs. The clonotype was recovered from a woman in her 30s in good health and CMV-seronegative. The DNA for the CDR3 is TGTGCCTGGAGTGTCCGAGCGGGGATGACCGGGGAGCTGTTTTTT. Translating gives CAWSVRAGMTGELFF. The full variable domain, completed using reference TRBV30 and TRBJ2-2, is SQTIHQWPATLVQPVGSPLSLECTVEGTSNPNLYWYRQAAGRGLQLLFYSVGIGQISSEVPQNLSASRPQDRQFILSSKKLLLSDSGFYLCAWSVRAGMTGELFFGEGSRLTVL.